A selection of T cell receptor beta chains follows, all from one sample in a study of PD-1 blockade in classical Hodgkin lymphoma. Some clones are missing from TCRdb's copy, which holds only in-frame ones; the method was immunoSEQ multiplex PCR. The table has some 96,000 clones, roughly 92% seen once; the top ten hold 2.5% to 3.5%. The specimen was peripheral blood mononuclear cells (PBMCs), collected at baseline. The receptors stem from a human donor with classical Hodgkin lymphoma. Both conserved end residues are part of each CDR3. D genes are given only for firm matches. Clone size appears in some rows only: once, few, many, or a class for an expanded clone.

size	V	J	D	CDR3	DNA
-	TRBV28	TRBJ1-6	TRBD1	CASSLTGGVSPLHF	TGTGCCAGCAGTTTGACAGGGGGGGTTTCACCCCTCCACTTT
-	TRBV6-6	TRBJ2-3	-	CASSYSAGRTDTQYF	TGTGCCAGCAGTTACTCGGCAGGTAGAACAGATACGCAGTATTTT
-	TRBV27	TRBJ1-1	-	CASSSRGGVRFAEAFF	TGTGCCAGCAGTTCGAGAGGGGGGGTCCGGTTCGCTGAAGCTTTCTTT
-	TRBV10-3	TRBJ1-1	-	CAINPSGPNTEAFF	TGTGCCATCAATCCCTCAGGGCCCAACACTGAAGCTTTCTTT
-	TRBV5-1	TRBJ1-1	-	CASSPGTVNTEAFF	TGCGCCAGCAGCCCGGGGACCGTTAACACTGAAGCTTTCTTT
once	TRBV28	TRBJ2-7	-	CASSSRDSRYEQYF	TGTGCCAGCAGTTCACGGGACTCCAGATACGAGCAGTACTTC
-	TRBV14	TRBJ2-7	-	CASSQDRDPYEQYF	TGTGCCAGCAGCCAAGACAGGGATCCCTACGAGCAGTACTTC
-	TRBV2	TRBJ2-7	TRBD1	CASRPLLGQGTYEQYF	TGTGCCAGCAGGCCCTTGTTAGGACAGGGTACCTACGAGCAGTACTTC
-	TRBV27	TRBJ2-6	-	CASSRISGANVLTF	TGTGCCAGCAGCAGAATCTCTGGGGCCAACGTCCTGACTTTC
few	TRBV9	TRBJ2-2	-	CASSVGTPSNTGELFF	TGTGCCAGCAGCGTGGGGACTCCCTCGAACACCGGGGAGCTGTTTTTT
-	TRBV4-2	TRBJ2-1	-	CASSQVRDPEQFF	TGTGCCAGCAGCCAAGTGAGGGACCCTGAGCAGTTCTTC
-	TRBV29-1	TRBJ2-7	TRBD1	CSVENSGGRYEQYF	TGCAGCGTTGAAAACTCAGGGGGTCGCTACGAGCAGTACTTC
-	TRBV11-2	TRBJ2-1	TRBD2	CASSALGLVYNEQFF	TGTGCCAGCAGCGCCTTGGGACTAGTCTACAATGAGCAGTTCTTC
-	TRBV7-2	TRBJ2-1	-	CASSLVGFHNEQFF	TGTGCCAGCAGCTTAGTAGGTTTCCACAATGAGCAGTTCTTC
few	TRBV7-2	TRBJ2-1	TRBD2	CASSPQTGLAGVWNEQFF	TGTGCCAGCAGCCCCCAGACCGGACTAGCGGGAGTCTGGAATGAGCAGTTCTTC
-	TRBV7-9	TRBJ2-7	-	CASSQFPRDTTTYEQYF	TGTGCCAGCAGCCAGTTCCCCCGGGACACCACGACCTACGAGCAGTACTTC
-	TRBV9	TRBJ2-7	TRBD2	CASSTGLAEPPPYEQYF	TGTGCCAGCAGCACGGGACTAGCGGAACCCCCCCCCTACGAGCAGTACTTC
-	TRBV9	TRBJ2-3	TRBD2	CASSISGRGADTQYF	TGTGCCAGCAGCATAAGCGGGAGAGGGGCAGATACGCAGTATTTT
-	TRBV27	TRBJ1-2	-	CASSRTGIYGYTF	TGTGCCAGCAGCCGCACAGGGATCTATGGCTACACCTTC
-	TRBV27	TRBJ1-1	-	CASSLSRTVNTEAFF	TGTGCCAGCAGTTTATCGCGGACGGTGAACACTGAAGCTTTCTTT
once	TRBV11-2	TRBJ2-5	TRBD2	CASSLDPAPSGRRETQYF	TGTGCCAGCAGCTTAGATCCTGCCCCGAGCGGGAGGAGAGAGACCCAGTACTTC
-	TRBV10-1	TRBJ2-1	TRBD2	CASSLRVLAGGNNEQFF	TGCGCCAGCAGCTTACGGGTATTAGCGGGAGGAAACAATGAGCAGTTCTTC
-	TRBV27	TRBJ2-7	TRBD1	CASSFSRTGTFEQYF	TGTGCCAGCAGTTTTAGCCGGACAGGGACTTTCGAGCAGTACTTC
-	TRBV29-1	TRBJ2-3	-	CSAGQLTDTQYF	TGCAGCGCAGGACAGCTCACAGATACGCAGTATTTT
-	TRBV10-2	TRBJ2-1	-	CASRREAPREFF	TGCGCCAGCAGGAGGGAGGCCCCGCGGGAGTTCTTC
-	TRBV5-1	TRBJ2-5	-	CASSLSGQETQYF	TGCGCCAGCAGCTTGTCCGGACAAGAGACCCAGTACTTC
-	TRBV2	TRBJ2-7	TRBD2	CASQREGHLGTYEQYF	TGTGCCAGCCAGCGGGAGGGCCACTTAGGGACCTACGAGCAGTACTTC
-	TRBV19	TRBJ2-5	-	CASSIRGAGETQYF	TGTGCCAGTAGTATCCGAGGGGCTGGAGAGACCCAGTACTTC
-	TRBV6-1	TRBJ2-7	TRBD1	CASSDWTGRLYEQYF	TGTGCCAGCAGTGATTGGACAGGGCGACTCTACGAGCAGTACTTC
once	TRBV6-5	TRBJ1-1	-	CASSYEGGTEAFF	TGTGCCAGCAGTTACGAAGGGGGCACTGAAGCTTTCTTT
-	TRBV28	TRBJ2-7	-	CASSRAGTSSYEQYF	TGTGCCAGCAGCCGGGCGGGGACGAGTTCCTACGAGCAGTACTTC
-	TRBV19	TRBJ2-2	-	CATRKGNTGELFF	TGTGCCACCAGGAAAGGGAACACCGGGGAGCTGTTTTTT
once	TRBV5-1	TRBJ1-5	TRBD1	CASSPGTGTRAGNQPQHF	TGCGCCAGCAGCCCAGGGACAGGCACCCGGGCGGGCAATCAGCCCCAGCATTTT
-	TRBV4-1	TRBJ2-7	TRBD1	CASSQDNSATGSREQYF	TGCGCCAGCAGCCAAGATAATTCCGCGACAGGGTCGCGGGAGCAGTACTTC
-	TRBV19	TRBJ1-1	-	CASSMTSGTWGTEAFF	TGTGCCAGTAGTATGACTTCAGGGACTTGGGGCACTGAAGCTTTCTTT
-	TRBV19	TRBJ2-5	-	CATSRSWEGGRTQYF	TGTGCTACTAGTCGTTCGTGGGAGGGGGGTAGGACCCAGTACTTC
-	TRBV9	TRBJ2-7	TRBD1	CASSVGTGDTYEQYF	TGTGCCAGCAGCGTAGGAACAGGGGACACCTACGAGCAGTACTTC
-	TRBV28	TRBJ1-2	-	CASTPSRTYGYTF	TGTGCCAGCACCCCCTCCCGGACCTATGGCTACACCTTC
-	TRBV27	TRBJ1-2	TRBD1	CASSVGQGLTNYGYTF	TGTGCCAGCAGTGTGGGACAGGGACTAACTAACTATGGCTACACCTTC
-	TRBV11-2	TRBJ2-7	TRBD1	CASSRQGTLPYEQYF	TGTGCCAGCAGCCGACAGGGGACCCTACCCTACGAGCAGTACTTC
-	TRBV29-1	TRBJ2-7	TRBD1	CSVGVQGARSYEQYF	TGCAGCGTGGGGGTACAGGGGGCGAGATCCTACGAGCAGTACTTC
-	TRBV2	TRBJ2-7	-	CASFGGPTYEQYF	TGTGCCAGCTTTGGGGGGCCTACCTACGAGCAGTACTTC
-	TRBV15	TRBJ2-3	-	CAKARADFTDTQYF	TGTGCCAAAGCAAGAGCGGACTTCACAGATACGCAGTATTTT
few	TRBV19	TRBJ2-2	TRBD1	CASSILDRGTGELFF	TGTGCCAGTAGTATCTTAGACAGGGGCACCGGGGAGCTGTTTTTT
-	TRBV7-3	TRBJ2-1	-	CASSLSGGYNEQFF	TGTGCCAGCAGCTTAAGTGGGGGATACAATGAGCAGTTCTTC
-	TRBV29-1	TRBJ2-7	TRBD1	CSVRTGESHEQYF	TGCAGCGTAAGGACAGGGGAGAGCCACGAGCAGTACTTC
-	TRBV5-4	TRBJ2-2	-	CASSLPSLGLSTGELFF	TGTGCCAGCAGCTTACCCTCTCTCGGACTCAGCACCGGGGAGCTGTTTTTT
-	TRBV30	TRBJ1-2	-	CAWSIPGGGGYGYTF	TGTGCCTGGAGTATTCCGGGGGGAGGAGGCTATGGCTACACCTTC
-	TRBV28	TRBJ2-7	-	CASSLRAYEQYF	TGTGCCAGCAGTTTACGGGCCTACGAGCAGTACTTC
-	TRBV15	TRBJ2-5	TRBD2	CATSDGGDQETQYF	TGTGCCACCAGCGACGGGGGGGACCAAGAGACCCAGTACTTC